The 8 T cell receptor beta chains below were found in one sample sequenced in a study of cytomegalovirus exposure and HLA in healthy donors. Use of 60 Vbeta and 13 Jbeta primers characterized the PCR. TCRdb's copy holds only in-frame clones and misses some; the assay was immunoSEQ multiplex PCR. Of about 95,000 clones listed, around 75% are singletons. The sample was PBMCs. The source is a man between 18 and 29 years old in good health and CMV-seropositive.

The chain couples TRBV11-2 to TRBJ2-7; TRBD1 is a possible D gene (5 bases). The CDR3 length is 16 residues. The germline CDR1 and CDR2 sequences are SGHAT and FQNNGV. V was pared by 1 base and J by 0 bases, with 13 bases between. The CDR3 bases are TGTGCCAGCAGCTTAGCTTTTGACAGTCGCTCCTACGAGCAGTACTTC. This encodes CASSLAFDSRSYEQYF.

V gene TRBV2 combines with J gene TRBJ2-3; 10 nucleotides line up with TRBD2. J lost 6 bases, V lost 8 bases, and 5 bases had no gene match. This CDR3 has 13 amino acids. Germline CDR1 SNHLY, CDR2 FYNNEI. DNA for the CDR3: TGTGCCAGCGGTCTAGCGGGGGACGATACGCAGTATTTT. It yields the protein CASGLAGDDTQYF.

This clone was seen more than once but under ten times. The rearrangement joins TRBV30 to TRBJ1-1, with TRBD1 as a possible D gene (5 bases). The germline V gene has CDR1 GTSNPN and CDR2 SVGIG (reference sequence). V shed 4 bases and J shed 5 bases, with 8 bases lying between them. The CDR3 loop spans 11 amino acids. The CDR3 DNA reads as TGTGCCTGGACAGGGCGGACTGAAGCTTTCTTT. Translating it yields CAWTGRTEAFF.

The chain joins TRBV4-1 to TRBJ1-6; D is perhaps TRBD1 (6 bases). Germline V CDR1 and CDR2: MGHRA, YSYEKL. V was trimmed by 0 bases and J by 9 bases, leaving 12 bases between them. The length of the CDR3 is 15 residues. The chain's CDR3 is CASSQDRGGASPLHF. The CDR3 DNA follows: TGCGCCAGCAGCCAAGATCGGGGGGGCGCTTCACCCCTCCACTTT.

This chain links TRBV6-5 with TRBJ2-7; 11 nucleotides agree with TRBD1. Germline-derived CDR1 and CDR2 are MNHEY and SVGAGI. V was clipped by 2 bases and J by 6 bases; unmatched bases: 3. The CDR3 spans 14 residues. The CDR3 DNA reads TGTGCCAGCAGTTACCATGGGACAGGGGGCGAGCAGTACTTC. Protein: CASSYHGTGGEQYF.

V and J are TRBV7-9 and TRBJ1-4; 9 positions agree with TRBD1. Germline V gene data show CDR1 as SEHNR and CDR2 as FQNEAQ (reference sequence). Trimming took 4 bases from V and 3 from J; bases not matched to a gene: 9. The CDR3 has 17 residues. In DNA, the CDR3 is TGTGCCAGCAGCTCGACGGGGGGACAGGGACCTAATGAAAAACTGTTTTTT. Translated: CASSSTGGQGPNEKLFF.

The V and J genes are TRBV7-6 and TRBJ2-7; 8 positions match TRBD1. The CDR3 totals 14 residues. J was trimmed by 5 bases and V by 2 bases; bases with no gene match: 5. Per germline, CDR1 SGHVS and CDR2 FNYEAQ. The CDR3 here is CASSLSKDRDEQYF. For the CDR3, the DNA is TGTGCCAGCAGCTTATCAAAGGACAGGGACGAGCAGTACTTC. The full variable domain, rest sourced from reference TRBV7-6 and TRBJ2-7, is GAGVSQSPRYKVTKRGQDVALRCDPISGHVSLYWYRQALGQGPEFLTYFNYEAQQDKSGLPNDRFSAERPEGSISTLTIQRTEQRDSAMYRCASSLSKDRDEQYFGPGTRLTVT.

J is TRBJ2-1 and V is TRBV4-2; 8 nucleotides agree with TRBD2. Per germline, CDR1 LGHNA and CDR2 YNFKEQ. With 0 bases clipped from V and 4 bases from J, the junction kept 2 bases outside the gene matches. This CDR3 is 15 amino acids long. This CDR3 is CASSQDPGGYNEQFF. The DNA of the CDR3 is TGTGCCAGCAGCCAAGATCCGGGGGGGTACAATGAGCAGTTCTTC.